This TCR beta chain is from a study of cytomegalovirus exposure and HLA in healthy donors. Study-level points and caveats: In a later analysis, about 17,000 TCR beta sequences were associated with HLA alleles at 0.05 false discovery rate. Cytomegalovirus association was assigned to under 200 TCR beta chains. When the data were analyzed later, several of the most significant clusters appeared to be linked to common viral pathogens. Most of the CMV-associated TCR beta chains (in a later analysis) appeared to be HLA-restricted.

V shed 4 bases, J shed 7 bases, and the junction held 6 bases outside the gene matches. Germline CDR1 and CDR2: SGHTA and FQGNSA. This CDR3 has 14 amino acids. About this clone: Antigen unknown.

PCR primers comprised 60 Vbeta and 13 Jbeta primers. Sequencing was performed with immunoSEQ multiplex PCR; in TCRdb, only in-frame clones are kept and a portion is missing. Of roughly 180,000 clones listed, around 80% are singletons. Sample: PBMCs. The TCR comes from a female donor in good health and CMV-seronegative. The chain couples TRBV7-2 to TRBJ2-1; 8 bases fit TRBD2. The CDR3 sequence: CASSSRLATNEQFF. The CDR3 DNA reads TGTGCCAGCAGCTCCCGACTAGCGACTAATGAGCAGTTCTTC.